This T cell receptor (beta chain) was found in a study of blood T cell repertoires in COVID-19. About the research overall: Acute and convalescent COVID-19 samples came from the United States, Italy and Spain. Nucleic acid was either cDNA or gDNA, and it came from T cells, B-cell-depleted T cells, or PBMCs.

V was trimmed by 4 bases and J by 2 bases, leaving 9 bases between them. This CDR3 contains 14 residues. Germline V gene sequence: CDR1 SGHVS, CDR2 FQNEAQ. TCRdb's copy holds only in-frame clones and misses some; the assay was immunoSEQ multiplex PCR. The sample contains approximately 210,000 clones, 83% of which appear only once. The sequenced sample consisted of peripheral blood. The J gene is TRBJ1-3, the V gene TRBV7-8; perhaps TRBD1 as D (5 bases). This receptor was identified in a woman in her 70s with active or convalescent COVID-19. CDR3 in DNA: TGTGCCAGCAGCTGGACAAAGACTGGAAACACCATATATTTT. Its translation: CASSWTKTGNTIYF. The full variable domain, completed using reference TRBV7-8 and TRBJ1-3, is GAGVSQSPRYKVAKRGQDVALRCDPISGHVSLFWYQQALGQGPEFLTYFQNEAQLDKSGLPSDRFFAERPEGSVSTLKIQRTQQEDSAVYLCASSWTKTGNTIYFGEGSWLTVV.